The present TCR beta chain was sequenced within a study of a mutant IDH1 vaccine in newly diagnosed glioma. Study-level information: Therapy received beforehand was radiotherapy, temozolomide, or both, with most patients given both.

Using immunoSEQ multiplex PCR, the repertoire was profiled, and TCRdb retains in-frame clones only, with some absent. The sample consists of roughly 52,000 clones, over 60% of them appearing once. The time point denotes: week 35, safety follow-up. In the vaccine, a single dose held 300 ug of the mutant IDH1 20-mer peptide, along with topical imiquimod. As for this clone: Its antigen is not known.

The CDR3 loop spans 13 amino acids. Trimming pared 7 bases from V and 0 bases from J, leaving 10 bases between. Germline V gene lookup returns CDR1 SGHTA and CDR2 FQGNSA. This specimen was PBMCs, taken from a glioma patient whose treatment included an IDH1 peptide vaccine. This sequence joins TRBV7-2 and TRBJ2-7, with D unresolved. The sequence came from a man aged 35-49 years with glioma. The CDR3 nucleotides are TGTGCCAGCACCACGTTGGACTCCTACGAGCAGTACTTC. Amino acid sequence: CASTTLDSYEQYF.